Listed below are T cell receptor beta chains from one sample, sequenced in a study of cytotoxic CD8 clonotypes in ibrutinib-treated CLL. Clones were read by immunoSEQ multiplex PCR, and TCRdb kept only the in-frame ones, dropping some. The sample lists around 97,000 clones, approximately 82% occurring once. This specimen consisted of PBMCs, obtained after 12 months of ibrutinib treatment. These TCRs come from a human donor with chronic lymphocytic leukemia. Each CDR3 is given with its conserved first and last residue.

J gene: TRBJ1-2; V gene: TRBV18; CDR3 protein: CASDPGAATYGYTF
J gene: TRBJ2-7; V gene: TRBV7-9; CDR3 protein: CASSTGTIPYEQYF
J gene: TRBJ1-5; V gene: TRBV19; CDR3 protein: CASSLGQGAYRQPQHF
J gene: TRBJ2-7; V gene: TRBV28; CDR3 protein: CASSPLGGPVGSYEQYF
J gene: TRBJ1-2; V gene: TRBV5-4; CDR3 protein: CASSLESAGKYGYTF
J gene: TRBJ2-7; V gene: TRBV5-6; CDR3 protein: CASSPGLLSHYEQYF
J gene: TRBJ1-5; V gene: TRBV6-6; CDR3 protein: CASSPTSKSNQPQHF
J gene: TRBJ1-1; V gene: TRBV7-8; CDR3 protein: CASSLGQGYPMNTEAFF
J gene: TRBJ1-2; V gene: TRBV5-1; CDR3 protein: CASSSTGTGGHGYTF
J gene: TRBJ2-1; V gene: TRBV27; CDR3 protein: CASSLSTGSGGAYNEQFF
J gene: TRBJ2-7; V gene: TRBV7-2; CDR3 protein: CASSSTFGTGCSF
J gene: TRBJ2-2; V gene: TRBV9; CDR3 protein: CASSVSPNTGELFF
J gene: TRBJ1-6; V gene: TRBV5-1; CDR3 protein: CASSRLTGKGNSPLHF
J gene: TRBJ1-5; V gene: TRBV30; CDR3 protein: CAWSVNGDQPQHF
J gene: TRBJ1-2; V gene: TRBV29-1; CDR3 protein: CSVGTASYGYTF
J gene: TRBJ2-2; V gene: TRBV7-3; CDR3 protein: CASRLTSGNTGELFF
J gene: TRBJ1-1; V gene: TRBV29-1; CDR3 protein: CSVEDRGNDLNTEAFF
J gene: TRBJ1-4; V gene: TRBV25-1; CDR3 protein: CASSDHQGFEKLFF
J gene: TRBJ1-1; V gene: TRBV18; CDR3 protein: CASSSNGTGRSAEAFF
J gene: TRBJ1-1; V gene: TRBV6-1; CDR3 protein: CASKSEDRGNTEAFF
J gene: TRBJ2-5; V gene: TRBV5-1; CDR3 protein: CASSQLSGETQYF
J gene: TRBJ2-1; V gene: TRBV7-8; CDR3 protein: CASSLGGEQFF
J gene: TRBJ1-4; V gene: TRBV2; CDR3 protein: CASSLGEKLFF
J gene: TRBJ2-6; V gene: TRBV5-6; CDR3 protein: CASSLGGPSSGANVLTF